This T cell receptor beta chain was sequenced in a study of blood T cells in healthy people across ages (dated by TCRdb to the mid-2010s). A note on the overall study: Template switching captured roughly one uniquely barcoded TCR beta cDNA molecule per two T cells in model experiments. The study analyzed two additional independent replicas of 1 million unique cDNA reads from the same blood draw for two donors, one aged 18 to 30 and one aged 80 or older. The donors were split into four age groups: young (average around 17 years), middle-aged (nearly 40), aged (about 62) and long-lived (more than 80). Donors of different ages were randomly distributed across sequencing lanes to avoid experimental bias. Using deep sequencing normalized with unique cDNA molecular identifiers, the study measured how TCR beta repertoire diversity changes with age. Overall study results and their limits: Total diversity estimates from one million sequenced T cells were considered lower bounds and underestimates. As age increased, observed TCR beta diversity per million T cells dropped in a roughly linear way, and a significant reduction was already evident by age about 40. Donor CMV infection status was unknown, potentially confounding age-related changes in expanded clonotypes. There was a strong correlation between observed TCR beta diversity and the percentage of naive T cells measured by flow cytometry. Compared with the aged group, the long-lived group had more naive CD4+ T cells, fewer expanded clones and increased TCR diversity, suggesting age selection. Since profiling was done on bulk unsorted PBMCs, naive and antigen-experienced compartments could not be conclusively compared.

The roughly 39 donors, aged roughly 6 to 95 years, were systemically healthy Caucasian individuals from Russia. Each donor gave 8 to 10 milliliters of peripheral blood, drawn into EDTA-treated Vacutainer tubes. Ficoll-Paque density-gradient centrifugation was used to isolate PBMCs, with at least 7 million per sample. Total RNA, at least 6 micrograms per sample, was extracted from PBMCs with Trizol reagent. Naive CD45RAhigh/CD27high T cell percentages were measured by flow cytometry on a PBMC aliquot from every donor. About this clonotype itself: Its cognate antigen has yet to be identified. No qualities accompany the bases; no much larger clone lies one base away.

CDR1 and CDR2, per the germline V gene, are MDHEN and SYDVKM. V sheds 10 bases and J sheds 5 bases, leaving 12 bases between their ends. From cysteine to phenylalanine, the CDR3 is 11 amino acids long. Kept here is only the CDR3 DNA, which spans 33 bases and is read in frame from base 1. Libraries were constructed by 5' RACE. The sequencer listed for this sample is Illumina HiSeq 2500. The second PCR ran for about 6 to 11 cycles and used a J-beta primer mix along with a sample-barcoded 5' primer. A template-switch 5' adaptor carrying 12 random nucleotides introduced a unique molecular identifier onto each TCR beta cDNA molecule. Each sample yielded at least 3 million CDR3-containing paired-end reads. The Mint cDNA synthesis kit, primed by a TRBC-specific oligonucleotide, was used to synthesize first-strand cDNA from all RNA. All cDNA was treated with uracil-DNA glycosylase and then went through a first 18-cycle PCR with the universal primers M1SS and BC2_uni_R. The paper's data handling went like this. Each sample was normalized by randomly selecting 1 million high-quality reads, each carrying a distinct molecular identifier. Reads with shared molecular identifiers were discarded instead of being binned into consensus sequences. MiTCR, run with a Q25 quality threshold and the strictest error-elimination algorithm, handled CDR3 identification, clonotype clustering and error correction. A nonparametric unseen species model with Euler transformation was used to estimate lower-bound total TCR beta diversity. TCRdb took the public reads, trimmed them with fastp at Q25, ran MiXCR for clone calling and kept in-frame beta chains. When rows share a CDR3 protein, they turn into one entry using the most common DNA and genes. The V and J calls here are based on TCRdb, not the publication. This sample lists about 1.4 million distinct CDR3 sequences; roughly 64% were detected once. Roughly 7% of the sample goes to the ten largest clones.

The chain links TRBV28 with TRBJ2-7; the D gene remains uncertain. The specimen was blood. This receptor was obtained from a man aged 18-30 years in good health. The nucleotide sequence reads TGTGCCACCCAAGCGAATGACGAGCAGTACTTC. Translated, this gives CATQANDEQYF.